The T cell receptor (beta chain) described here comes from a study of T cells in localized non-small cell lung cancer. A remark on this clone: Its target is unknown.

Produced via immunoSEQ multiplex PCR; TCRdb's table is partial and in-frame only. This sample yields over 30,000 clones, of which 80% to 90% are seen a single time; about 2.5% belongs to the top ten. Looked up from germline, CDR1 is SGHAT and CDR2 is FQNNGV. V gave up 5 bases and J gave up 4 bases; unmatched junction bases: 6. This CDR3 has 15 amino acids. Findings and caveats of the study: Uninvolved adjacent lung had more T cell clonality than any other tissue, topping tumor. Appearances in adjacent lung were noted for a median roughly 58 of the top 100 tumor clones.

The chain couples TRBV11-2 to TRBJ2-1; 9 nucleotides line up with TRBD2. This specimen was peripheral blood, taken before any cancer treatment. The sequence came from a woman aged 40-70 years with stage I lung adenocarcinoma. CDR3 sequence: CASSGSGSWYNEQFF. The CDR3 DNA sequence: TGTGCCAGCAGCGGTAGCGGGAGCTGGTACAATGAGCAGTTCTTC.